This entry features one T cell receptor (beta chain) sequence. Its antigen remains unidentified. The data were taken from a study of blood T cell dynamics during melanoma immunotherapy. Findings and caveats of the study: Disease-control patients' PBMC repertoires became either more clonal or more diverse at W3. It remained unknown if the driving T cell clones were melanoma-specific.

Described time point: pre-treatment baseline. Disease control meant complete response, partial response or stable disease at 12 weeks. Patients with prior systemic cancer treatment, concomitant immunosuppressants, or other active malignancies were excluded. This table comes from immunoSEQ multiplex PCR, and its TCRdb copy is limited to in-frame clones, with some not included. Here the sample spans some 9,900 clones, 65% to 90% being singletons. This receptor was obtained from a human donor with melanoma. The sequencing here drew on blood, taken from a patient treated with checkpoint blockade.

Written as DNA, the CDR3 is TGTGCCTGGAGTGGGACAAGTAATTTTGGCAATCAGCCCCAGCATTTT. This encodes CAWSGTSNFGNQPQHF. The V and J genes are TRBV30 and TRBJ1-5; weak D call: TRBD1 (5 bases). V lost 1 base, J lost 2 bases, and 15 bases lay in between. This CDR3 comprises 16 residues. Looked up from germline, CDR1 is GTSNPN and CDR2 is SVGIG (reference sequence).